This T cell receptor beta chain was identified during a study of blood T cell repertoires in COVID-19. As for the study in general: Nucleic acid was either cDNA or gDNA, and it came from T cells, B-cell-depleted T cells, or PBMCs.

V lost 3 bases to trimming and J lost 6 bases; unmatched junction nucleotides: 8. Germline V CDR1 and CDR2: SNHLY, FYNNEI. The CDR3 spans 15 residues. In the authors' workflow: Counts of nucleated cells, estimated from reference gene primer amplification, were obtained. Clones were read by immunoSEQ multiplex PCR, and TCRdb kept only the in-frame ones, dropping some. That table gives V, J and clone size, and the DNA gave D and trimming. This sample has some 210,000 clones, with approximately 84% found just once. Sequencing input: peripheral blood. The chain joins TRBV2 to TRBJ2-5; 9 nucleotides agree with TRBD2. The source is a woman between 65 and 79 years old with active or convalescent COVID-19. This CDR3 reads CASSEELAGTKTQYF. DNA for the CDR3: TGTGCCAGCAGTGAGGAACTAGCGGGTACAAAGACCCAGTACTTC.